This T cell receptor beta chain was captured by sequencing in a study of blood T cells in healthy people across ages. Isolation yielded PBMCs, at least 7 million per sample, in every case. Trimming cost V 2 bases and J 5 bases, with 11 bases left between them. Germline V CDR1 and CDR2: SGHTA, FQGNSA. The CDR3 extends over 14 amino acids. In this sample, this clonotype turned up a few times. The authors ran a second PCR of 7 to 11 cycles using a sample-barcoded 5' primer and a J-beta primer mix. TCRdb itself ran the 5' RACE reads through MiXCR, one entry per CDR3 protein. The sample records fewer than 950,000 distinct CDR3 sequences, under 40% being singletons.

Sample: blood. The source of this sequence is a man aged 18 to 29 in good health. V gene TRBV7-2 combines with J gene TRBJ2-3; D tentatively reads TRBD1 or TRBD2 (6 bases each). The CDR3 sequence is CASSLWGAGDTQYF. The CDR3 nucleotides read TGTGCCAGCAGCTTATGGGGGGCCGGAGATACGCAGTATTTT.